Many counts were recorded for the clone carrying this TCR beta chain. The entry originates in a study of T cells in Graves' hyperthyroidism and ophthalmopathy. There were TCR beta CDR3 regions amplified from RNA transcripts. HTBI primers were the set used in a first-round RT-PCR of the TCR CDR3. TCRdb passed the multiplex PCR reads through MiXCR, listing each CDR3 protein once. The sample has under 700,000 distinct CDR3 sequences, approximately 15% seen once. The CDR3 runs 15 residues. V gave up 0 bases and J gave up 1 base, with 9 bases separating them. Germline assignment: CDR1 MNHNY and CDR2 SVGAGI (reference sequence).

The J gene is TRBJ1-1, the V gene TRBV6-6; D not resolved. Source material: blood. The sequence was collected from a woman aged 18-29 years with Graves' hyperthyroidism. The CDR3 nucleotides are TGTGCCAGCAGTTACTCGCAGGACGCGAACACTGAAGCTTTCTTT. Its translation is CASSYSQDANTEAFF.